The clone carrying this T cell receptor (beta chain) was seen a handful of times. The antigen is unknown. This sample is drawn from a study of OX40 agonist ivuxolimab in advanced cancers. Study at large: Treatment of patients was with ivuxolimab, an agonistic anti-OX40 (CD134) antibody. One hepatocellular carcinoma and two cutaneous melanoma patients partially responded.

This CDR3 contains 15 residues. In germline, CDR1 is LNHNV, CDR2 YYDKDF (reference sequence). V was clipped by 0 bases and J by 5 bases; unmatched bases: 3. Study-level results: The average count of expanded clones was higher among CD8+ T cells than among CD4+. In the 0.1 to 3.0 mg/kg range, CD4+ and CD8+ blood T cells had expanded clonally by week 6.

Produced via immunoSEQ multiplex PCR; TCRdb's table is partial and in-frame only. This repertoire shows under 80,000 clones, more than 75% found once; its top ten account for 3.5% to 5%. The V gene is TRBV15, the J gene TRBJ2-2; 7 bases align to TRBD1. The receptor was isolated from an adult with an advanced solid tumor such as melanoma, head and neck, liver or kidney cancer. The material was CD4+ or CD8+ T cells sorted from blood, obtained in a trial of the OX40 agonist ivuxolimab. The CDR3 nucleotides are TGTGCCACCAGCAGAGAAGGACAGGATACCGGGGAGCTGTTTTTT. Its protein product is CATSREGQDTGELFF.